The present entry profiles one TCR beta chain with its context. In Cohort 3, a recovered donor had either two negative PCRs, clearance, or symptom resolution. The method was immunoSEQ multiplex PCR; TCRdb's version includes in-frame clones alone and lacks a portion of them. The sample shows fewer than 450,000 clones, 90% of them seen only once. This sample is part of a study of blood T cell repertoires in COVID-19. Whole-study context: The cDNA or gDNA used as material had been derived from T cells, B-cell-depleted T cells, or PBMCs.

Germline CDR1 MNHEY, CDR2 SVGAGI. Trimming left V 2 bases short and J 3 bases short, with 10 bases between. The CDR3 covers 14 residues. The source of this sequence is a man aged 18 to 30 who had recovered from COVID-19. This chain joins TRBV6-5 and TRBJ1-1, with D unresolved. Material for sequencing was PBMCs or T cells enriched from blood (not recorded which). CDR3 nucleotides: TGTGCCAGCAGTTACAGAGGGAGGTACACTGAAGCTTTCTTT. It translates to CASSYRGRYTEAFF.